Many counts were recorded for the clone carrying this T cell receptor beta chain. Its target is not known. The investigators amplified TCR beta CDR3 regions from RNA transcripts. With the HTBI primer set, the TCR CDR3 went through a first round of RT-PCR. TCRdb reprocessed the multiplex PCR reads with MiXCR, giving one entry per CDR3 protein. Among 350,000 to 400,000 distinct CDR3 sequences, about 18% were seen once, and the ten largest hold 40%. The sample is drawn from a study of T cells in Graves' hyperthyroidism and ophthalmopathy. The study, taken as a whole, reports: Blood held most thyroid clonotypes expanded above 0.001 frequency.

Losses at the gene ends were 5 bases for V and 2 bases for J; bases not matched to a gene: 4. The CDR3 totals 14 residues. CDR1 is MNHNS, CDR2 SASEGT, per germline. The sequenced material came from blood. The sequence was obtained from a man younger than 35 with Graves' ophthalmopathy. The rearrangement links TRBV6-1 to TRBJ2-7; 9 nucleotides align to TRBD1. The CDR3 coding sequence is TGTGCCAGCAGTACAGGGGGCTTTCCCTACGAGCAGTACTTC. It specifies CASSTGGFPYEQYF.